These 9 T cell receptor beta chains were all obtained from the same sample, sequenced in a study of blood T cell repertoires in COVID-19 (dated by TCRdb to about 2020). The library came from the immunoSEQ multiplex PCR assay. Not all clones reach the TCRdb copy of this immuneACCESS table, which keeps in-frame sequences only. Checked studies attribute under half of the gap to unresolved V genes and leave the rest unexplained. For this sample the table gives 220,000 or so clones, of which 85% to 90% were detected only once. The ten top clones hold about 15% of the sample. Source material: PBMCs or T cells enriched from blood (not recorded which). All receptors derive from a man aged 25 to 40 who had been exposed to COVID-19.

The CDR3 reads CASSLFQGQGSYYGYTF. CDR3 bases: TGCGCCAGCAGTCTTTTTCAGGGACAGGGGAGTTACTATGGCTACACCTTC. The chain couples TRBV23-1 to TRBJ1-2; 10 bases align to TRBD1. TRBV23-1 is reported as an ORF; its role is uncertain. The junction had 11 bases not matched to a gene; V was cut back by 4 bases and J by 3 bases. The CDR3 sequence is 17 residues long.

The count of this clone is one. This chain links TRBV6-5 with TRBJ1-4; no firm D call. The CDR3 sequence is 13 residues long. Trimming removed 6 bases from V and 8 bases from J, with 13 bases in between. Germline V gene sequence: CDR1 MNHEY, CDR2 SVGAGI. CDR3 protein: CASSPRNGEKLFF. CDR3 DNA sequence: TGTGCCAGCAGCCCCCGGAACGGGGAAAAACTGTTTTTT.

This clone was observed once. The chain uses TRBV19 and TRBJ2-5; a possible D gene is TRBD1 (6 bases). This CDR3 contains 15 residues. The V gene's germline CDR1 is LNHDA and CDR2 SQIVND (reference sequence). Deletions cut 6 bases from V and 1 base from J, with 15 bases between. The CDR3 DNA reads TGTGCCAGTAGCCCCGACAGGAGAACCCAAGAGACCCAGTACTTC. Its translation: CASSPDRRTQETQYF.

The chain has TRBV5-6 and TRBJ2-7, with a tentative D call TRBD2 (6 bases). Trimming left V 3 bases short and J 3 bases short, with 16 bases between. Per germline, CDR1 SGHDT and CDR2 YYEEEE. This CDR3 is built from 15 residues. CDR3 sequence reads: CASSSARDDLYEQYF. As DNA, the CDR3 is TGTGCCAGCAGCTCCGCGCGGGACGATCTCTACGAGCAGTACTTC.

This chain links TRBV4-1 with TRBJ2-7; no firm D call. The CDR3 covers 16 residues. Germline CDR1 is MGHRA and CDR2 is YSYEKL. V gave up 1 base and J gave up 0 bases, with 13 bases separating them. The CDR3 loop reads CASSQGATTSSYEQYF. Here the CDR3 DNA reads TGCGCCAGCAGCCAAGGCGCTACCACGAGCTCCTACGAGCAGTACTTC.

The genes are TRBV6-5 and TRBJ2-7; D may be TRBD1 (5 bases). V lost 0 bases and J lost 5, with 11 bases in between. This CDR3 spans 14 amino acids. Germline V lookup: CDR1 MNHEY, CDR2 SVGAGI. The DNA of the CDR3 is TGTGCCAGCAGTTACTCGGGGCGATCCAACGAGCAGTACTTC. It is translated as CASSYSGRSNEQYF.

The V call is TRBV2, the J call TRBJ1-1; maybe TRBD1 (5 bases). Per the germline V gene, CDR1 is SNHLY and CDR2 is FYNNEI. CDR3 length: 16 amino acids. V was trimmed by 2 bases and J by 3 bases, leaving 16 bases between them. The CDR3 sequence: CASSESKGRWDTEAFF. CDR3 nucleotide sequence: TGTGCCAGCAGTGAATCAAAGGGGCGCTGGGACACTGAAGCTTTCTTT.

CDR3 nucleotides: TGTGCCAGCAGCTCGGACTTAAAAAATTCACCCCTCCACTTT. The encoded protein is CASSSDLKNSPLHF. The gene calls are TRBV7-9 and TRBJ1-6; D is undetermined. The CDR3 is 14 residues long. From germline, CDR1 is SEHNR and CDR2 FQNEAQ (reference sequence). The ends were cut back, 4 bases at V and 7 bases at J, with 11 bases in the middle.

The rearrangement links TRBV4-3 to TRBJ1-6; TRBD1 is a possible D gene (5 bases). Deletions cut 1 base from V and 6 bases from J, with 13 bases between. The germline V gene has CDR1 LGHNA and CDR2 YSLEER. The CDR3 has 16 residues. CDR3 sequence: CASSQVQGAINSPLHF. The CDR3 DNA is TGCGCCAGCAGCCAAGTCCAGGGTGCGATTAATTCACCCCTCCACTTT.